This T cell receptor (beta chain) was sequenced in a study of metastatic and nonmetastatic thyroid tumors. Across the study: Repertoire comparisons spanned blood and tumor or nodule tissue from malignant and benign thyroid patients. General study findings and limits: TCR beta diversity was reportedly significantly higher in malignant thyroid tumors than benign nodules, in blood and tumor.

Nobody among the patients had been given any treatment before thyroid surgery. CDR1 is MNHNS, CDR2 SASEGT, per germline. CDR3 length equals 13 residues. Original processing notes: For papillary thyroid cancer, a distant-metastasis classifier was constructed from CDR3 differences observed across clinicopathological groups. With MiXCR, TCRdb called clones anew from the PCR reads. The V and J calls and clone size come from TCRdb's table, not from the authors' own analysis. The table has about 12,000 clones, about 33% seen once. There are a few counts of this clone. The antigen is unknown. The junction and the germline gene differ at one end; a read error may be behind it. This specimen includes other DNA sequences encoding the same CDR3.

This TCR was recovered from a male donor with papillary thyroid cancer or a benign thyroid nodule (not recorded which). Some clones in this sample may be carry-over from other donors' samples. This chain links TRBV6-1 with TRBJ1-2, with 8 bases aligning to TRBD1. The specimen was tumor tissue. Here the CDR3 reads CASSEHRGYGYTF. In DNA, the CDR3 is TGTGCCAGTAGTGAGCACAGGGGGTATGGCTACACCTTC.